Shown below are 4 T cell receptor beta chains from a single sample sequenced in a study of control samples from healthy donors and cancer patients. The table came from immunoSEQ multiplex PCR; TCRdb's copy has only in-frame clones and leaves some out. The sample records 84,000 or so clones, 75% to 85% being singletons. Sequenced input: PBMCs. The source of these receptors is a man in his sixties with head and neck cancer.

This clone was detected a few times. V is TRBV11-2 and J is TRBJ1-1; D not resolved. CDR3 length: 16 amino acids. Germline-derived CDR1 and CDR2 are SGHAT and FQNNGV. V was pared by 5 bases and J by 4 bases, with 20 bases between. The CDR3 DNA sequence: TGTGCCAGCAGCCCCCCCGCCGGGTGGGCCCGCACTGAAGCTTTCTTT. Protein product: CASSPPAGWARTEAFF.

The chain combines TRBV27 with TRBJ1-5; 8 bases match TRBD1. The germline V gene encodes CDR1 MNHEY and CDR2 SMNVEV (reference sequence). The V segment lost 5 bases and the J segment 10 bases; nucleotides outside the gene matches: 7. The CDR3 sequence is 13 residues long. CDR3 bases: TGTGCCAGCAGTCCGACGACAGGGGTCCCCCAGCATTTT. Amino acid sequence: CASSPTTGVPQHF.

The DNA of the CDR3 is TGCAGCGTTGAATCCGTCTACACTGAAGCTTTCTTT. Protein sequence: CSVESVYTEAFF. This chain uses TRBV29-1 with TRBJ1-1, with D unresolved. The CDR3 runs to 12 residues. Germline-derived CDR1 and CDR2 are SQVTM and ANQGSEA. The V end was cut by 2 bases, the J end by 3 bases, with 7 bases between.

The chain links TRBV5-6 to TRBJ2-5; D not resolved. The length of the CDR3 is 14 residues. V was shortened by 4 bases and J by 1 base, with 11 bases between the two germline ends. Germline V gene lookup returns CDR1 SGHDT and CDR2 YYEEEE. The CDR3 DNA follows: TGTGCCAGCAGCCCAAACGGACCCCAAGAGACCCAGTACTTC. Translated, it gives CASSPNGPQETQYF.